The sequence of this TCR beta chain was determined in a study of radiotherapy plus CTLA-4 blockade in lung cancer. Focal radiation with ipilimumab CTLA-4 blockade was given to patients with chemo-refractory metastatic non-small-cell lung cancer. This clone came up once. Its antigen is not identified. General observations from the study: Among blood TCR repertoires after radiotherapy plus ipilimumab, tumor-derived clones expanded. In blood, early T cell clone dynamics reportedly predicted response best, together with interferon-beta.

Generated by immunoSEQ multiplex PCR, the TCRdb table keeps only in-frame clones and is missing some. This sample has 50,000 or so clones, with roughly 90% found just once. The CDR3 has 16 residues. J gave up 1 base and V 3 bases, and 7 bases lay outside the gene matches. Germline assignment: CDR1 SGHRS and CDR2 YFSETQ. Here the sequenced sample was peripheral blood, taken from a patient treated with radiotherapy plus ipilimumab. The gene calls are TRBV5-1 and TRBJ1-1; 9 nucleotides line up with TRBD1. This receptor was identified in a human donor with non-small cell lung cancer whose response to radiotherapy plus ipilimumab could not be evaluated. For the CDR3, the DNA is TGCGCCAGCAGCTCAAGGACGGACAGGGGGAACACTGAAGCTTTCTTT. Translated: CASSSRTDRGNTEAFF.